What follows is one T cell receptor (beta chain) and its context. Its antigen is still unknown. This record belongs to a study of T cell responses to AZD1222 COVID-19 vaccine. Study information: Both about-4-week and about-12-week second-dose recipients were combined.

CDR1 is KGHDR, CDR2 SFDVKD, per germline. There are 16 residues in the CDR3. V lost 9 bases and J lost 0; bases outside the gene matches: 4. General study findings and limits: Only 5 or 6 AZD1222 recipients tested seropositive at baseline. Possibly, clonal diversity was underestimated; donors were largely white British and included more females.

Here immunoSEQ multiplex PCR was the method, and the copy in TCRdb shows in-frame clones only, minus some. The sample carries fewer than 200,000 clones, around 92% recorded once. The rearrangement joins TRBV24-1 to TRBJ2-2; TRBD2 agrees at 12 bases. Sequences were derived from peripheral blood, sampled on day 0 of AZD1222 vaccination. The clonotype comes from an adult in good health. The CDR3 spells CATARTSGANTGELFF. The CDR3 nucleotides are TGTGCCACCGCTCGGACTAGCGGGGCGAACACCGGGGAGCTGTTTTTT.